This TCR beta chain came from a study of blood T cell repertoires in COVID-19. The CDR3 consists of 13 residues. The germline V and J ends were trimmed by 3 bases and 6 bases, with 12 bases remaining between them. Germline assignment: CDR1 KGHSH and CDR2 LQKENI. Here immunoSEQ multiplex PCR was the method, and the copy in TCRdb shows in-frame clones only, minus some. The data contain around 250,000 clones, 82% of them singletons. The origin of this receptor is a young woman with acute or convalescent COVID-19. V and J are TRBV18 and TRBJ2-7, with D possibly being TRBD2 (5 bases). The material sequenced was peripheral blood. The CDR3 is CASSPILVSEQYF. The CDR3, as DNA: TGTGCCAGCTCACCTATACTAGTTAGCGAGCAGTACTTC.